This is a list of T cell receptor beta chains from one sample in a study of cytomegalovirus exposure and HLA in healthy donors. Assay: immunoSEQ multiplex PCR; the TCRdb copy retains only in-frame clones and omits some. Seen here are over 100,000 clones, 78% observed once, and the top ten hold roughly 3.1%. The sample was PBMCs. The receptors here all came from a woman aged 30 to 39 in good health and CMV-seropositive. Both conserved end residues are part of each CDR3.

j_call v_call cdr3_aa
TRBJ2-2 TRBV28 CASTSGTSGGTGELFF
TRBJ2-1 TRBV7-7 CASSLGGGPYNEQFF
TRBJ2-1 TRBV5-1 CASSLAPGVAYNEQFF
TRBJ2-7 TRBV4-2 CASSQDRGSYEQYF
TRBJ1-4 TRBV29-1 CSVESGNDEKLFF
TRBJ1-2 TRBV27 CASSEMGGGGYGYTF
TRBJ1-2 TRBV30 CAWSEGQGIGYTF
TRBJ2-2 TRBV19 CASSIGGGLANTGELFF
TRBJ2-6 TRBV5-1 CASSVSRDRAGANVLTF
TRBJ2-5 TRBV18 CASSPRGGGQETQYF
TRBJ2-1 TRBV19 CASSIFFGNEQFF
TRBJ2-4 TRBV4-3 CASSQNTDLLAKNIQYF
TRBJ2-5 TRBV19 CASNPTGRQETQYF
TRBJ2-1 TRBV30 CAWAGGEVNEQFF
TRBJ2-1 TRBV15 CATSREIRLAGYNEQFF
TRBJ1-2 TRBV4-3 CASSGVWTATPSYGYTF
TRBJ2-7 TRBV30 CAWSVLTGQGYEQYF
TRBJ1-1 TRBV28 CASSLGHTEAFF
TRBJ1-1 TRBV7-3 CASSPEGGGGQQAFF
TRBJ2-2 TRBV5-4 CASSLAAGANTGELFF
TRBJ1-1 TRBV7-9 CASSAREITEAFF
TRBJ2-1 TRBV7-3 CASSSQPEGNEQFF
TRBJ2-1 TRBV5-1 CASSLGGGRGTYNEQFF
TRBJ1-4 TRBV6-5 CASSYWRNNEKLFF
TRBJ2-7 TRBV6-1 CASSRGHLMEQYF
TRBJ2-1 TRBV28 CASSLAARGLGYEQFF
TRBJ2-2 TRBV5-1 CASSLLESGELFF
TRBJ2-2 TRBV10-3 CAPPRTSGGEGTGELFF